This T cell receptor (beta chain) was observed in a study of PD-1 blockade in classical Hodgkin lymphoma. Study-wide findings and caveats: Complete responders' diversity at baseline resembled that of newly diagnosed patients. Patients starting nivolumab under 1 year after ASCT were excluded. Researchers reported that CD4+ TCR diversity, though not CD8+, rose significantly by C4D1. Newly diagnosed patients reportedly trailed healthy donors in baseline TCR diversity.

Every patient had relapsed following autologous stem cell transplantation, and cohorts differed in brentuximab vedotin exposure. Here immunoSEQ multiplex PCR was the method, and the copy in TCRdb shows in-frame clones only, minus some. The profile shows around 13,000 clones, around 84% of them singletons. Concerning this clone itself: Its antigen is currently unknown.

This CDR3 has 15 amino acids. Unmatched junction bases numbered 8, after V lost 4 bases and J lost 5 bases. Germline V lookup: CDR1 MDHEN, CDR2 SYDVKM. The sequence came from a human donor with classical Hodgkin lymphoma. V is TRBV28 and J is TRBJ1-2; 9 nucleotides agree with TRBD1. The sequences come from peripheral blood mononuclear cells (PBMCs), collected at baseline. CDR3 protein: CASSSPQGAHYGYTF. In DNA, the CDR3 is TGTGCCAGCAGTTCCCCACAGGGGGCCCATTATGGCTACACCTTC.